These T cell receptor beta chains were read from a single sample in a study of blood T cell repertoires in COVID-19. Libraries were prepared by immunoSEQ multiplex PCR; TCRdb keeps only in-frame clonotypes and omits some of them. The sample yields fewer than 300,000 clones, nearly 85% seen once. Material: peripheral blood. Receptors originate from a human donor in a cohort sampled during active COVID-19. The CDR3 runs from the conserved cysteine through the conserved F or W. Fields, in order: D gene, J gene, clone size, V gene, CDR3 DNA, CDR3 protein. The D gene is left open where the match is weak. Clone size is given for some rows only: seen once, a few or many times, or a class if the clone is expanded.

D: TRBD1; J: TRBJ1-2; size: once; V: TRBV5-1; DNA: TGCGCCAGCAGCTTGGTGTCAGGGGGTTTGTATGGCTACACCTTC; CDR3: CASSLVSGGLYGYTF
D: -; J: TRBJ2-7; size: once; V: TRBV29-1; DNA: TGCAGCGTTGGCCAGGTGGGTGCATCCTACGAGCAGTACTTC; CDR3: CSVGQVGASYEQYF
D: -; J: TRBJ1-3; size: -; V: TRBV6-6; DNA: TGTGCCAGCAGTTACTCGCTTCCAGGCGGAAACACCATATATTTT; CDR3: CASSYSLPGGNTIYF
D: -; J: TRBJ2-6; size: -; V: TRBV7-3; DNA: TGTGCCAGCAGCCCCAGGGGTACTGGGGCCAACGTCCTGACTTTC; CDR3: CASSPRGTGANVLTF
D: TRBD1; J: TRBJ2-2; size: -; V: TRBV5-1; DNA: TGCGCCAGCAGCTTCGACAGGGGGCTCACCGGGGAGCTGTTTTTT; CDR3: CASSFDRGLTGELFF
D: TRBD1; J: TRBJ1-2; size: -; V: TRBV11-2; DNA: TGTGCCAGCAGCTTAGCCCGGACAGGGGACTATGGCTACACCTTC; CDR3: CASSLARTGDYGYTF
D: -; J: TRBJ1-1; size: -; V: TRBV13; DNA: TGTGCCAGCAACTCAGCCACGGCGGGGATGAACACTGAAGCTTTCTTT; CDR3: CASNSATAGMNTEAFF
D: -; J: TRBJ2-5; size: -; V: TRBV7-9; DNA: TGTGCCAGCAGCATGGGAGGGGGTTCGCAGACCCAGTACTTC; CDR3: CASSMGGGSQTQYF
D: TRBD1; J: TRBJ1-6; size: once; V: TRBV11-2; DNA: TGTGCCAGCAGCCCCTACGCTATCCCGGGACAGCCTCCACCCCTCCACTTT; CDR3: CASSPYAIPGQPPPLHF
D: -; J: TRBJ1-2; size: -; V: TRBV19; DNA: TGTGCCAGTAGTATCGGAGGGAACTATGGCTACACCTTC; CDR3: CASSIGGNYGYTF
D: TRBD1; J: TRBJ2-6; size: few; V: TRBV28; DNA: TGTGCCAGCAGTCGGGACAGCTCTGGGGCCAACGTCCTGACTTTC; CDR3: CASSRDSSGANVLTF
D: -; J: TRBJ2-7; size: -; V: TRBV15; DNA: TGTGCCACCAGCAGATCGGCAGGGGTAGGCTACGAGCAGTACTTC; CDR3: CATSRSAGVGYEQYF
D: -; J: TRBJ1-5; size: -; V: TRBV6-5; DNA: TGTGCCAGCAAACAGGGAAGTCATCAGCCCCAGCATTTT; CDR3: CASKQGSHQPQHF
D: -; J: TRBJ2-3; size: -; V: TRBV2; DNA: TGTGCCAGCAAGGATGCGATGGAGGGCCTCACAGATACGCAGTATTTT; CDR3: CASKDAMEGLTDTQYF
D: -; J: TRBJ1-2; size: -; V: TRBV6-5; DNA: TGTGCCAGCAGTACCAGCCCGGGAGCAGGCCTCTACACCTTC; CDR3: CASSTSPGAGLYTF
D: TRBD2; J: TRBJ2-5; size: -; V: TRBV5-1; DNA: TGCGCCAGCTCTCTAGCGGTCCAAGAGACCCAGTACTTC; CDR3: CASSLAVQETQYF
D: -; J: TRBJ2-3; size: -; V: TRBV4-1; DNA: TGCGCCAGCAGCCCTCTCGGACAGACAGATACGCAGTATTTT; CDR3: CASSPLGQTDTQYF
D: -; J: TRBJ1-6; size: -; V: TRBV10-2; DNA: TGCGCCAGCAGTGATAGTTTTTCACCCCTCCACTTT; CDR3: CASSDSFSPLHF
D: TRBD2; J: TRBJ2-1; size: -; V: TRBV5-6; DNA: TGTGCCAGCAGCCCGGGACTAGACCCGCTGGATGAGCAGTTCTTC; CDR3: CASSPGLDPLDEQFF
D: TRBD1; J: TRBJ2-5; size: -; V: TRBV11-3; DNA: TGTGCCAGCAGCTCGGGACAGGGGAGAGAGGAGACCCAGTACTTC; CDR3: CASSSGQGREETQYF
D: TRBD1; J: TRBJ1-2; size: -; V: TRBV19; DNA: TGTGCCAGTACCGGGACAGGAAAGAACTATGGCTACACCTTC; CDR3: CASTGTGKNYGYTF
D: -; J: TRBJ2-3; size: -; V: TRBV19; DNA: TGTGCCAGTAGTAGGCAGGGGAGAGCACAGGATACGCAGTATTTT; CDR3: CASSRQGRAQDTQYF
D: -; J: TRBJ2-7; size: -; V: TRBV6-1; DNA: TGTGCCAGCAGTGACGGACTGCTGGTTTGGGACGAGCAGTACTTC; CDR3: CASSDGLLVWDEQYF
D: TRBD1; J: TRBJ1-1; size: -; V: TRBV18; DNA: TGTGCCAGCTCACCTTCCGGGACAGGGGGCGCGCGGAACACTGAAGCTTTCTTT; CDR3: CASSPSGTGGARNTEAFF
D: TRBD1; J: TRBJ2-7; size: many; V: TRBV5-1; DNA: TGCGCCAGCAGCGCAACTGGACAGGGGGCCCACGAGCAGTACTTC; CDR3: CASSATGQGAHEQYF
D: -; J: TRBJ2-1; size: -; V: TRBV19; DNA: TGTGCCAGTAGTATAAGTGGGGCTAAGGGTTTCGTATTTAGCTCCTACAATGAGCAGTTCTTC; CDR3: CASSISGAKGFVFSSYNEQFF
D: TRBD2; J: TRBJ2-1; size: -; V: TRBV6-4; DNA: TGTGCCAGCAGTGTCTCGGGGGGGGCCAACTACAATGAGCAGTTCTTC; CDR3: CASSVSGGANYNEQFF
D: TRBD1; J: TRBJ2-2; size: -; V: TRBV10-1; DNA: TGCGCCAGCAGTTCGGGACAGGGGGCACGCGGGGAGCTGTTTTTT; CDR3: CASSSGQGARGELFF
D: -; J: TRBJ1-1; size: once; V: TRBV19; DNA: TGTGCCAGTACCGCGGGGGAGGGAGTTCATTTGGACACTGAAGCTTTCTTT; CDR3: CASTAGEGVHLDTEAFF
D: -; J: TRBJ1-2; size: -; V: TRBV7-2; DNA: TGTGCCAGCAGCTCATCGAGGGTTAACTATGGCTACACCTTC; CDR3: CASSSSRVNYGYTF
D: TRBD2; J: TRBJ2-3; size: -; V: TRBV24-1; DNA: TGTGCCACCAGTGATGCGGGGGGGCATGCAGATACGCAGTATTTT; CDR3: CATSDAGGHADTQYF
D: -; J: TRBJ2-7; size: -; V: TRBV2; DNA: TGTGCCAGCAGTGAAGAACAGAACTACGAGCAGTACTTC; CDR3: CASSEEQNYEQYF
D: -; J: TRBJ2-5; size: -; V: TRBV3-1/TRBV3-2; DNA: TGTGCCAGCAGCCAAGATAGCGGCCAAGAGACCCAGTACTTC; CDR3: CASSQDSGQETQYF
D: TRBD2; J: TRBJ2-2; size: -; V: TRBV5-4; DNA: TGTGCCAGCAGCCTAGCGGGAGGAGGGACCGGGGAGCTGTTTTTT; CDR3: CASSLAGGGTGELFF